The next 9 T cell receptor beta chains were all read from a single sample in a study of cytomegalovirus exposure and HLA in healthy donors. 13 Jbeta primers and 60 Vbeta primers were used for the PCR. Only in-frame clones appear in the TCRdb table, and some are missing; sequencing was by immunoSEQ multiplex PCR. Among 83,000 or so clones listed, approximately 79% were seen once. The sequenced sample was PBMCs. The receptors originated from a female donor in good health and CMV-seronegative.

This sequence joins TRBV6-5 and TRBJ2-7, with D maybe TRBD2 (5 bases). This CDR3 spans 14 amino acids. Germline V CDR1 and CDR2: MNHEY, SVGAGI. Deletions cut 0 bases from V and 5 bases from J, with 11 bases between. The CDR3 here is CASSYSGRGNEQYF. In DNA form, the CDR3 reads TGTGCCAGCAGTTACTCAGGACGGGGAAACGAGCAGTACTTC.

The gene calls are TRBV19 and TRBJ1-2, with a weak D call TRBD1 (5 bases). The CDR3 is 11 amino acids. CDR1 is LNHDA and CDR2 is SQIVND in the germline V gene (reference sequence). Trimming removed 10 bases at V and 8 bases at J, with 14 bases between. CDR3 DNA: TGTGCCACCCAGTCCAGACAGGGCTACACCTTC. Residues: CATQSRQGYTF.

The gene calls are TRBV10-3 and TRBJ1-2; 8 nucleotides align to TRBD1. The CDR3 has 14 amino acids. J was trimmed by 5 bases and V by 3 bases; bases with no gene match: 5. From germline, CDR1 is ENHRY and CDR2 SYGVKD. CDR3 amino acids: CAISDQGAGYGYTF. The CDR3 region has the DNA TGTGCCATCAGTGATCAGGGGGCAGGTTATGGCTACACCTTC.

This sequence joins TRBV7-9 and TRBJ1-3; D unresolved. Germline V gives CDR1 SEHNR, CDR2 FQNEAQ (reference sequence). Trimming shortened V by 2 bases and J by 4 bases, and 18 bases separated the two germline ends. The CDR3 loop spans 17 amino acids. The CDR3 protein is CASSLLVSRGHGNTIYF. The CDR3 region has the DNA TGTGCCAGCAGCTTACTGGTCTCCCGTGGGCACGGAAACACCATATATTTT.

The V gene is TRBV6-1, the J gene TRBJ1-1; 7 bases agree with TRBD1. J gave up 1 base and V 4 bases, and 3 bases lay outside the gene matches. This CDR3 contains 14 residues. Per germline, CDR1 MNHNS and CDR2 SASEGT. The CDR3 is CASSVRGRNTEAFF. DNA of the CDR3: TGTGCCAGCAGTGTCAGGGGGAGGAACACTGAAGCTTTCTTT.

For the CDR3, the DNA is TGCGCCAGCAGCCCCGGGACTTCCGACGGGGGGACCCAGTACTTC. Amino acid sequence: CASSPGTSDGGTQYF. This chain connects TRBV5-1 to TRBJ2-5; TRBD2 is a possible D gene (6 bases). V gave up 4 bases and J gave up 7 bases, with 20 bases separating them. Looked up from germline, CDR1 is SGHRS and CDR2 is YFSETQ. This CDR3 contains 15 residues.

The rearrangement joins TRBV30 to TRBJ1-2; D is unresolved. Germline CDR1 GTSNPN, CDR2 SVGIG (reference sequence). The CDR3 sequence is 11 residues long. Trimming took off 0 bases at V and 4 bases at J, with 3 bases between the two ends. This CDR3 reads CAWSVAYGYTF. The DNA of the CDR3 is TGTGCCTGGAGTGTGGCCTATGGCTACACCTTC. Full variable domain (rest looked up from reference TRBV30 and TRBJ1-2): SQTIHQWPATLVQPVGSPLSLECTVEGTSNPNLYWYRQAAGRGLQLLFYSVGIGQISSEVPQNLSASRPQDRQFILSSKKLLLSDSGFYLCAWSVAYGYTFGSGTRLTVV.

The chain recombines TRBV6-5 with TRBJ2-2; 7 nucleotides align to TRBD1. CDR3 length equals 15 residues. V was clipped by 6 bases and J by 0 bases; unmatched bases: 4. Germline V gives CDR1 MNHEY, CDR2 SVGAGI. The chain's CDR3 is CASRTGATNTGELFF. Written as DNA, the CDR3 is TGTGCCAGCAGAACAGGGGCCACGAACACCGGGGAGCTGTTTTTT.

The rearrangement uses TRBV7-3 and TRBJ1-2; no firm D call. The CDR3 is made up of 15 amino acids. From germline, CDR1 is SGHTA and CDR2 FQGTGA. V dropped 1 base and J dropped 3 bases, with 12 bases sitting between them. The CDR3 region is CASSLMGRPDYGYTF. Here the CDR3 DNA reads TGTGCCAGCAGCTTAATGGGCAGACCTGACTATGGCTACACCTTC.